This T cell receptor (beta chain) was observed in a study of control samples from healthy donors and cancer patients. Profiling relied on immunoSEQ multiplex PCR, and the TCRdb table lists in-frame clones only, not all of them. Of about 250,000 clones in the sample, more than 65% are singletons; the top ten hold about 14%. The V gene's germline CDR1 is LGHNA and CDR2 YNFKEQ. The ends were cut back, 0 bases at V and 0 bases at J, with 15 bases in the middle. This CDR3 has 19 residues. V is TRBV4-2 and J is TRBJ1-6, with D perhaps TRBD1 (5 bases). The receptor was isolated from a woman aged 55-69 years with lung cancer. The sample consisted of PBMCs. The CDR3 loop reads CASSQEVSAGSSYNSPLHF. CDR3 coding DNA: TGTGCCAGCAGCCAAGAAGTTTCGGCAGGGAGCTCCTATAATTCACCCCTCCACTTT.